One sample yielded the 17 T cell receptor beta chains listed below, sequenced in a study of T-cell reconstitution after alpha-beta-depleted transplantation in children. TCRbeta library construction was performed incorporating unique molecular identifiers. Via MiXCR, TCRdb re-called the PCR reads, giving one row per CDR3 protein. The sample lists roughly 170,000 distinct CDR3 sequences; more than 6.5% were seen once. Material: PBMCs from the stem cell graft donor, obtained from the stem cell graft. Receptors originate from a human donor who donated a stem cell graft to a child with Wiskott-Aldrich syndrome.

This clonotype showed up just a few times. V is TRBV25-1 and J is TRBJ2-6; D is perhaps TRBD1 (6 bases). Germline values: CDR1 MGHDK, CDR2 SYGVNS. Trimming pared 6 bases from V and 0 bases from J, leaving 15 bases between. The CDR3 runs 17 residues. The CDR3 DNA reads as TGTGCCAGCAGGGACAGTACTTGGAGCTCTGGGGCCAACGTCCTGACTTTC. Its translation: CASRDSTWSSGANVLTF.

The rearrangement joins TRBV11-1 to TRBJ2-3; TRBD2 aligns across 12 bases. Germline V gene lookup returns CDR1 SGHAT and CDR2 FQDESV (reference sequence). This CDR3 is built from 19 residues. V was clipped by 5 bases and J by 4 bases; unmatched bases: 16. This CDR3 is CASSPTLLAGGPVADTQYF. The CDR3 bases are TGTGCCAGCAGCCCCACTCTCCTAGCGGGAGGGCCTGTGGCAGATACGCAGTATTTT.

This clonotype was picked up many times. This chain links TRBV5-1 with TRBJ1-1; D is undetermined. Germline assignment: CDR1 SGHRS and CDR2 YFSETQ. The CDR3 runs to 15 residues. Trimming took 0 bases from V and 1 from J, leaving 10 bases between them. The CDR3 is CASSLGDFRNTEAFF. CDR3 nucleotides: TGCGCCAGCAGCTTGGGTGATTTCAGGAACACTGAAGCTTTCTTT.

This clonotype was seen repeatedly, ten times or more. J is TRBJ2-1 and V is TRBV4-1, with D perhaps matching TRBD1 or TRBD2 (7 bases each). This CDR3 is built from 16 residues. V shed 1 base and J shed 1 base, with 11 bases lying between them. The V gene's germline CDR1 is MGHRA and CDR2 YSYEKL. The CDR3 loop reads CASSQAQGGSYNEQFF. CDR3 sequence (DNA): TGCGCCAGCAGCCAAGCGCAGGGGGGGTCCTACAATGAGCAGTTCTTC.

The gene calls are TRBV6-5 and TRBJ1-6, with 12 bases that match TRBD1. Germline V gene lookup returns CDR1 MNHEY and CDR2 SVGAGI. CDR3 length: 19 residues. The J segment lost 1 base and the V segment lost 4 bases, leaving 8 bases of the junction unmatched. The CDR3 protein is CASSFSGTGGRSYNSPLHF. CDR3 sequence (DNA): TGTGCCAGCAGTTTCTCCGGGACAGGGGGCCGGTCCTATAATTCACCCCTCCACTTT.

In this sample, this clonotype turned up many times. The rearrangement uses TRBV27 and TRBJ1-5; no reliable D call. The CDR3 spans 13 residues. With 2 bases removed from V and 5 bases from J, the gap between germline ends came to 7 bases. Germline-derived CDR1 and CDR2 are MNHEY and SMNVEV (reference sequence). The CDR3 protein is CASSLGGYQPQHF. CDR3 nucleotides: TGTGCCAGCAGTTTAGGCGGATATCAGCCCCAGCATTTT.

This clonotype occurred a few times. The V and J genes are TRBV18 and TRBJ2-2; a possible D gene is TRBD1 (6 bases). The V gene lost 0 bases and the J gene lost 6 bases, with 14 bases spanning the gap. This CDR3 is built from 16 residues. Germline lookup yields CDR1 KGHSH and CDR2 LQKENI. In DNA, the CDR3 is TGTGCCAGCTCACCACCGACAGGTCGAGGGGCCGGGGAGCTGTTTTTT. This codes for CASSPPTGRGAGELFF.

This clonotype was picked up one time. The chain carries TRBV20-1 and TRBJ2-1, with 7 bases lining up with TRBD2. This CDR3 is built from 18 residues. Germline CDR1 and CDR2: DFQATT and SNEGSKA (reference sequence). V shed 0 bases, J shed 7 bases, and the junction held 18 bases outside the gene matches. CDR3: CSARDTWGVGGLWNEQFF. In nucleotides, the CDR3 is TGCAGTGCTAGAGATACGTGGGGGGTGGGAGGGCTCTGGAATGAGCAGTTCTTC.

This clonotype came up many times. The rearrangement links TRBV5-1 to TRBJ1-2; TRBD1 agrees at 8 bases. Trimming at V came to 2 bases and at J to 4 bases, leaving 1 base not matched to a gene. CDR3 length: 13 residues. Germline CDR1 is SGHRS and CDR2 is YFSETQ. The CDR3 bases are TGCGCCAGCAGCTTCGGACAGGGCTATGGCTACACCTTC. It codes for CASSFGQGYGYTF.

This clonotype was counted a few times. The rearrangement links TRBV5-5 to TRBJ1-1; 7 bases line up with TRBD1. The CDR3 consists of 15 residues. The germline gives CDR1 SGHKS, CDR2 YYEKEE (reference sequence). The trim removed 6 bases at V and 0 bases at J, leaving 8 bases unmatched. CDR3: CASIQQGRVNTEAFF. The CDR3 bases are TGTGCCAGCATCCAACAGGGGCGGGTGAACACTGAAGCTTTCTTT.

As for this clonotype: The junction departs from the called germline gene at one end, perhaps through a read error. This sequence joins TRBV12-3 or TRBV12-4 and TRBJ2-3; 8 bases map to TRBD2. This CDR3 spans 11 amino acids. In DNA form, the CDR3 reads TGTGCCAGCAGTTTGGGGACTAGATATATTTTT. This gives the protein CASSLGTRYIF.

This clonotype was seen at least ten times. This chain joins TRBV12-3 or TRBV12-4 and TRBJ2-1; D uncertain. There are 11 residues in the CDR3. V lost 6 bases, J lost 10 bases, and 10 bases lay in between. The CDR3 DNA reads TGTGCCAGCAGAGCCCTCACGGAGCAGTTCTTC. It encodes CASRALTEQFF.

This clonotype was found many times. The chain recombines TRBV6-1 with TRBJ2-7, with 8 positions matching TRBD2. CDR1 and CDR2 (germline): MNHNS, SASEGT. The CDR3 runs 15 residues. Trimming cost V 2 bases and J 2 bases; bases outside gene matches: 5. CDR3 protein: CASSESSGGPYEQYF. In nucleotides, the CDR3 is TGTGCCAGCAGTGAATCGTCGGGGGGGCCCTACGAGCAGTACTTC.

This clonotype was seen repeatedly, ten times or more. The chain links TRBV12-3 or TRBV12-4 to TRBJ1-1, with D maybe TRBD1 (6 bases). The CDR3 sequence is 12 residues long. Trimming cost V 5 bases and J 5 bases, with 9 bases left between them. CDR3 bases: TGTGCCAGCAGTACAGGGACGACTGAAGCTTTCTTT. Protein product: CASSTGTTEAFF.

Many counts were recorded for this clonotype. V is TRBV7-9 and J is TRBJ1-4; no firm D call. Germline CDR1 reads SEHNR; CDR2 reads FQNEAQ (reference sequence). The CDR3 is 15 amino acids. V was shortened by 0 bases and J by 2 bases, with 7 bases between the two germline ends. CDR3 sequence (DNA): TGTGCCAGCAGCTTAGCGCAACAGACTAATGAAAAACTGTTTTTT. Translated: CASSLAQQTNEKLFF.

The chain links TRBV5-3 to TRBJ2-2, with D maybe TRBD2 (5 bases). TRBV5-3 is treated as an ORF (open reading frame) with a function not yet certain. This CDR3 spans 14 amino acids. The V end was cut by 9 bases, the J end by 6 bases, with 18 bases between. CDR3: CAIGPGPGAGELFF. The CDR3 bases are TGTGCCATCGGCCCTGGGCCCGGGGCCGGGGAGCTGTTTTTT.

Ten or more counts support this clonotype. The rearrangement links TRBV12-3 or TRBV12-4 to TRBJ2-7; D remains ambiguous. V lost 6 bases, J lost 5 bases, and 14 bases lay in between. CDR3 length: 13 residues. For the CDR3, the DNA is TGTGCCAGCAGCCCTTTAGGGCAGCACGAGCAGTACTTC. It yields the protein CASSPLGQHEQYF.